This TCR beta chain was identified in a study of response to subunit inactivated influenza vaccine. TCRdb independently ran MiXCR on the RT-PCR reads; one entry per CDR3 protein. The sample lists some 800,000 distinct CDR3 sequences; about 20% were seen once. Study-level points and caveats: With each seasonal influenza vaccination, the authors suggested, few new T cells are recruited.

Concerning this clonotype itself: Its target is not known.

The sequencing used PBMCs from blood, collected about 5 days after vaccination. The source is a man aged 45-60 years who received an inactivated influenza vaccine.

CDR3 sequence reads: CSARAGADGELFF. CDR3 in DNA: TGCAGTGCTAGGGCGGGAGCGGACGGGGAGCTGTTTTTT. The rearrangement links TRBV20-1 to TRBJ2-2, with 7 bases identical to TRBD2. Germline assignment: CDR1 DFQATT and CDR2 SNEGSKA (reference sequence). The CDR3 runs 13 residues. V shed 3 bases, J shed 7 bases, and the junction held 5 bases outside the gene matches.